These 28 T cell receptor beta chains were all obtained from the same sample, sequenced in a study of PD-L1 blockade in urothelial cancer. As for time point: peripheral blood 6 weeks after treatment start. The assay was immunoSEQ multiplex PCR, and TCRdb's table has in-frame clones only and misses some. The sample contains about 45,000 clones, approximately 82% of which appear only once. The material was PBMCs, obtained around atezolizumab (anti-PD-L1) treatment. These receptors were taken from a man in his 60s with urothelial cancer.

The CDR3 coding sequence is TGCGCCAGCAGCCATACCCTAGCGGGAGCCAATGAGCAGTTCTTC. This gives the protein CASSHTLAGANEQFF. V is TRBV4-1 and J is TRBJ2-1; 10 positions agree with TRBD2. CDR1 MGHRA and CDR2 YSYEKL come from the germline V gene. V was clipped by 3 bases and J by 6 bases; unmatched bases: 5. The length of the CDR3 is 15 residues.

The chain carries TRBV7-9 and TRBJ2-5; tentatively, D is TRBD1 (6 bases). V lost 3 bases and J lost 2, with 13 bases in between. The length of the CDR3 is 15 residues. Germline V gives CDR1 SEHNR, CDR2 FQNEAQ (reference sequence). As DNA, the CDR3 is TGTGCCAGCAGCTTTATTCAGGGGCCGCAAGAGACCCAGTACTTC. Its protein product is CASSFIQGPQETQYF.

This CDR3 reads CASSTSRTTGELFF. The DNA of the CDR3 is TGTGCCAGCAGCACGAGCCGAACCACCGGGGAGCTGTTTTTT. The chain combines TRBV5-4 with TRBJ2-2, with D unclear. The CDR3 has 14 residues. The V end was cut by 4 bases, the J end by 4 bases, with 11 bases between. Germline V gene data show CDR1 as SGHNT and CDR2 as YYREEE (reference sequence).

V usage is TRBV13 and J usage is TRBJ2-5; 7 positions match TRBD2. Germline CDR1 reads PRHDT; CDR2 reads FYEKMQ (reference sequence). With 4 bases clipped from V and 5 bases from J, the junction kept 7 bases outside the gene matches. CDR3 length: 14 residues. CDR3 nucleotide sequence: TGTGCCAGCAGCTCCCGACTAGCCGGGGAGACCCAGTACTTC. Translated: CASSSRLAGETQYF.

In its sample, this clone was seen once. The chain uses TRBV5-1 and TRBJ2-5; TRBD2 agrees at 13 bases. Unmatched junction bases numbered 13, after V lost 4 bases and J lost 10 bases. The CDR3 has 16 residues. CDR1 is SGHRS and CDR2 is YFSETQ in the germline V gene. CDR3 sequence: CASSRGLAGDDSDQYF. In DNA form, the CDR3 reads TGCGCCAGCAGCCGAGGACTAGCGGGAGACGATTCGGACCAGTACTTC.

This chain connects TRBV7-9 to TRBJ2-7, with D tentatively TRBD2 (6 bases). The CDR3 has 13 amino acids. V was cut by 5 bases and J by 6 bases, with 14 bases left in between. Germline V lookup: CDR1 SEHNR, CDR2 FQNEAQ (reference sequence). The CDR3 loop reads CASSRVGGLEQYF. In DNA form, the CDR3 reads TGTGCCAGCAGCCGGGTGGGAGGCCTCGAGCAGTACTTC.

The chain employs TRBV5-6 and TRBJ1-2, with a tentative D call TRBD1 (5 bases). Per germline, CDR1 SGHDT and CDR2 YYEEEE. Deletions cut 5 bases from V and 0 bases from J, with 14 bases between. CDR3 length: 15 amino acids. As DNA, the CDR3 is TGTGCCAGCAGGATTGGGGCCACCGCTAACTATGGCTACACCTTC. Protein sequence: CASRIGATANYGYTF.

This clone has only a few counts. The rearrangement uses TRBV9 and TRBJ2-1, with 14 bases that match TRBD2. The germline V gene encodes CDR1 SGDLS and CDR2 YYNGEE. The trim removed 0 bases at V and 9 bases at J, leaving 5 bases unmatched. This CDR3 is 16 amino acids long. The CDR3 DNA follows: TGTGCCAGCAGCGTAGTGCCAGGACTAGCGGGAGGTGAGCAGTTCTTC. Its translation is CASSVVPGLAGGEQFF.

The chain is built from TRBV5-1 and TRBJ2-1; the D gene is possibly TRBD2 (5 bases). Trimming shortened V by 3 bases and J by 2 bases, and 18 bases separated the two germline ends. Germline V gives CDR1 SGHRS, CDR2 YFSETQ. The CDR3 is 17 residues long. CDR3 region: CASSSGGGRLAYNEQFF. CDR3 sequence (DNA): TGCGCCAGCAGCTCCGGTGGAGGAAGGTTGGCCTACAATGAGCAGTTCTTC.

In the case of this clone: At one boundary the junction diverges from the germline segment, which might be a read error. The chain uses TRBV6-1 and TRBJ1-2; D remains unclear. The germline V gene has CDR1 MNHNS and CDR2 SASEGT. The CDR3 covers 11 residues. The CDR3 protein is CASSELRSSHF. The DNA of the CDR3 is TGTGCCAGCAGTGAACTAAGGTCTAGTCACTTC.

The chain has TRBV27 and TRBJ2-7; 12 bases align to TRBD2. From germline, CDR1 is MNHEY and CDR2 SMNVEV (reference sequence). The CDR3 sequence is 18 residues long. Germline trimming cut 7 bases from V and 2 bases from J; bases unmatched to any gene: 15. The DNA of the CDR3 is TGTGCCAGCAACCTACTAGCGGGGGGACCGGGGGGCCCCTACGAGCAGTACTTC. Amino acids: CASNLLAGGPGGPYEQYF.

The chain employs TRBV7-2 and TRBJ1-5; D call uncertain. Trimming removed 5 bases from V and 15 bases from J, with 23 bases in between. Germline CDR1 reads SGHTA; CDR2 reads FQGNSA. The CDR3 spans 14 residues. The DNA of the CDR3 is TGTGCCAGCAGCATCGACACTTCTAAGGGAGTCCCGCATTTT. It specifies CASSIDTSKGVPHF. Supplemented by reference TRBV7-2 and TRBJ1-5, the full variable domain reads GAGVSQSPSNKVTEKGKDVELRCDPISGHTALYWYRQSLGQGLEFLIYFQGNSAPDKSGLPSDRFSAERTGGSVSTLTIQRTQQEDSAVYLCASSIDTSKGVPHFGDGTRLSIL.

The rearrangement joins TRBV5-1 to TRBJ2-3; the match to TRBD1 covers 8 bases. CDR1 and CDR2 (germline): SGHRS, YFSETQ. V dropped 0 bases and J dropped 5; count of bases not matched to a gene: 8. The CDR3 is 16 residues long. CDR3 in amino acids: CASSLVSGGAKDTQYF. In nucleotides, the CDR3 is TGCGCCAGCAGCTTGGTCTCAGGGGGCGCGAAAGATACGCAGTATTTT. Supplemented by reference TRBV5-1 and TRBJ2-3, the full variable domain reads KAGVTQTPRYLIKTRGQQVTLSCSPISGHRSVSWYQQTPGQGLQFLFEYFSETQRNKGNFPGRFSGRQFSNSRSEMNVSTLELGDSALYLCASSLVSGGAKDTQYFGPGTRLTVL.

The table lists this clone with many counts. The chain has TRBV18 and TRBJ2-7, with D uncertain. The CDR3 spans 12 residues. V lost 3 bases and J 6 bases, leaving 9 bases between the germline ends. Germline V lookup: CDR1 KGHSH, CDR2 LQKENI. CDR3 loop: CASSPLGGEQYF. The DNA for the CDR3 is TGTGCCAGCTCACCCCTAGGTGGCGAGCAGTACTTC.

V and J are TRBV5-6 and TRBJ2-3; D may be TRBD2 (6 bases). The CDR3 covers 13 residues. Germline lookup yields CDR1 SGHDT and CDR2 YYEEEE. Deletions cut 4 bases from V and 4 bases from J, with 10 bases between. CDR3 DNA: TGTGCCAGCAGCCGACTAGTGGCAGATACGCAGTATTTT. Protein product: CASSRLVADTQYF.

The gene calls are TRBV7-2 and TRBJ2-5, with 7 bases aligning to TRBD2. V lost 2 bases and J lost 9; bases outside the gene matches: 6. This CDR3 has 13 residues. Looked up from germline, CDR1 is SGHTA and CDR2 is FQGNSA. CDR3 amino acids: CASSLYPRGAQYF. In nucleotides, the CDR3 is TGTGCCAGCAGCTTATACCCACGGGGGGCCCAGTACTTC. Looking up the rest from reference TRBV7-2 and TRBJ2-5 gives the full variable domain: GAGVSQSPSNKVTEKGKDVELRCDPISGHTALYWYRQSLGQGLEFLIYFQGNSAPDKSGLPSDRFSAERTGGSVSTLTIQRTQQEDSAVYLCASSLYPRGAQYFGPGTRLLVL.

This sequence joins TRBV7-2 and TRBJ2-7; TRBD2 matches 8 bases. The V gene end was trimmed by 5 bases and the J gene end by 6 bases; junction bases not matched to a gene: 9. CDR1 is SGHTA and CDR2 is FQGNSA in the germline V gene. CDR3 length: 14 amino acids. CDR3 DNA: TGTGCCAGCAGCGGTTCGCGGGAGGTGTCCGAGCAGTACTTC. Translated: CASSGSREVSEQYF.

The chain joins TRBV7-2 to TRBJ2-7; 16 bases are shared with TRBD2. The ends lost 4 bases at V and 6 bases at J; junction bases unmatched: 3. CDR3 length equals 15 residues. Germline loops: CDR1 SGHTA, CDR2 FQGNSA. CDR3 sequence: CASSWGLAGGGEQYF. The CDR3 DNA follows: TGTGCCAGCAGCTGGGGACTAGCGGGAGGGGGCGAGCAGTACTTC.

J is TRBJ2-3 and V is TRBV28, with no clear D. The CDR3 contains 14 residues. V was pared by 5 bases and J by 0 bases, with 9 bases between. Germline V gene data show CDR1 as MDHEN and CDR2 as SYDVKM. The CDR3 loop is CASSPHPSTDTQYF. CDR3 DNA: TGTGCCAGCAGTCCACACCCAAGCACAGATACGCAGTATTTT.

The chain couples TRBV7-9 to TRBJ2-7; D perhaps matches TRBD2 (6 bases). Germline V gives CDR1 SEHNR, CDR2 FQNEAQ (reference sequence). Trimming pared 5 bases from V and 2 bases from J, leaving 10 bases between. The CDR3 extends over 13 amino acids. The CDR3 bases are TGTGCCAGCAGCCCGGGGAGGACCTACGAGCAGTACTTC. Translated, it gives CASSPGRTYEQYF.

The gene calls are TRBV5-1 and TRBJ1-5; D possibly corresponds to TRBD1 (6 bases). The CDR3 is 15 residues long. V was clipped by 1 base and J by 3 bases, with 11 bases between them. The germline V gene has CDR1 SGHRS and CDR2 YFSETQ. The CDR3 nucleotides are TGCGCCAGCAGCTTGACGACAGGCAACAATCAGCCCCAGCATTTT. Encoded protein: CASSLTTGNNQPQHF. Looking up the rest from reference TRBV5-1 and TRBJ1-5 gives the full variable domain: KAGVTQTPRYLIKTRGQQVTLSCSPISGHRSVSWYQQTPGQGLQFLFEYFSETQRNKGNFPGRFSGRQFSNSRSEMNVSTLELGDSALYLCASSLTTGNNQPQHFGDGTRLSIL.

A few counts support this clone. The gene calls are TRBV19 and TRBJ2-7; D may be TRBD2 (5 bases). Germline lookup yields CDR1 LNHDA and CDR2 SQIVND (reference sequence). The CDR3 runs 13 residues. V was clipped by 5 bases and J by 2 bases, with 10 bases between them. CDR3 sequence: CASSVGVAYEQYF. In DNA, the CDR3 is TGTGCCAGTAGTGTCGGGGTCGCCTACGAGCAGTACTTC. Combining the CDR3 with reference TRBV19 and TRBJ2-7 gives the whole variable domain DGGITQSPKYLFRKEGQNVTLSCEQNLNHDAMYWYRQDPGQGLRLIYYSQIVNDFQKGDIAEGYSVSREKKESFPLTVTSAQKNPTAFYLCASSVGVAYEQYFGPGTRLTVT.

In its sample, this clone was seen a few times. The chain combines TRBV6-6 with TRBJ1-5; tentatively, D is TRBD1 (6 bases). The V end lost 4 bases, the J end lost 4 bases, and 11 bases lay between the germline ends. This CDR3 region has 14 residues. Germline V gene sequence: CDR1 MNHNY, CDR2 SVGAGI (reference sequence). The CDR3 nucleotides read TGTGCCAGCAGTTCCGGACAGCTTAATCAGCCCCAGCATTTT. It is translated as CASSSGQLNQPQHF.

V is TRBV27 and J is TRBJ1-2; D ambiguous. The CDR3 totals 15 residues. From germline, CDR1 is MNHEY and CDR2 SMNVEV (reference sequence). V lost 5 bases, J lost 4 bases, and 17 bases lay in between. The CDR3 sequence: CASSPRRGTGYGYTF. The CDR3 DNA sequence: TGTGCCAGCAGTCCGCGACGGGGAACGGGCTATGGCTACACCTTC.

This chain connects TRBV27 to TRBJ1-4; tentatively, D is TRBD1 (5 bases). Trimming cost V 6 bases and J 8 bases, with 25 bases left between them. Germline lookup yields CDR1 MNHEY and CDR2 SMNVEV (reference sequence). The CDR3 is made up of 17 amino acids. CDR3 in DNA: TGTGCCAGCAGCTACTCGGGGCCAGGAGGGATCACCGAAAAACTGTTTTTT. This sequence encodes CASSYSGPGGITEKLFF. The full variable domain, in which reference TRBV27 and TRBJ1-4 provide the parts outside the CDR3, is EAQVTQNPRYLITVTGKKLTVTCSQNMNHEYMSWYRQDPGLGLRQIYYSMNVEVTDKGDVPEGYKVSRKEKRNFPLILESPSPNQTSLYFCASSYSGPGGITEKLFFGSGTQLSVL.

The rearrangement joins TRBV19 to TRBJ2-5, with 12 bases lining up with TRBD2. Germline V CDR1 and CDR2: LNHDA, SQIVND (reference sequence). Trimming took 5 bases from V and 4 from J; bases not matched to a gene: 8. The CDR3 is made up of 16 amino acids. The CDR3: CASSYGASGGGETQYF. The CDR3 coding sequence is TGTGCCAGTAGTTATGGCGCTAGCGGGGGGGGAGAGACCCAGTACTTC. Variable domain in full (rest from reference TRBV19 and TRBJ2-5): DGGITQSPKYLFRKEGQNVTLSCEQNLNHDAMYWYRQDPGQGLRLIYYSQIVNDFQKGDIAEGYSVSREKKESFPLTVTSAQKNPTAFYLCASSYGASGGGETQYFGPGTRLLVL.

This clone occurred a few times. The chain carries TRBV30 and TRBJ1-1; the match to TRBD1 covers 8 bases. The length of the CDR3 is 13 residues. Trimming cost V 6 bases and J 1 base; bases outside gene matches: 4. Germline V gene data show CDR1 as GTSNPN and CDR2 as SVGIG (reference sequence). This CDR3 reads CACSGTGNTEAFF. CDR3 DNA sequence: TGTGCCTGCTCCGGGACAGGGAACACTGAAGCTTTCTTT.

V gene TRBV7-6 combines with J gene TRBJ2-2, with 7 bases aligning to TRBD2. J gave up 6 bases and V 1 base, and 2 bases lay outside the gene matches. This CDR3 has 14 residues. Germline CDR1 and CDR2: SGHVS and FNYEAQ. The CDR3 DNA reads TGTGCCAGCAGCTTAGTCGCGGGAGCCGGGGAGCTGTTTTTT. Translated: CASSLVAGAGELFF.